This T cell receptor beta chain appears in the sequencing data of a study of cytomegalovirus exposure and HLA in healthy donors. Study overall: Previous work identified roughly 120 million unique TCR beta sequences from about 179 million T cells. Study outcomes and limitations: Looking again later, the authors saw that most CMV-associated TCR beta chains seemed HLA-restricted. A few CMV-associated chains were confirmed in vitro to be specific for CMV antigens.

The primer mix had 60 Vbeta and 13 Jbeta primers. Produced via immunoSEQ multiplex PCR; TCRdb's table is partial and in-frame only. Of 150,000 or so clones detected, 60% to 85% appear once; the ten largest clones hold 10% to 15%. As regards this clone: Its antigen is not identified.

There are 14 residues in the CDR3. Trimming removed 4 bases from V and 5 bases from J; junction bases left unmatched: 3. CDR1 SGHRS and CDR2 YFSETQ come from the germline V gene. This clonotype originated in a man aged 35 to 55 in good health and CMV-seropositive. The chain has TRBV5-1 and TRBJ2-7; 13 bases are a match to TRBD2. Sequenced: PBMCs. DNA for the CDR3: TGCGCCAGCAGCGAGGGACTAGCGGGGAACGAGCAGTACTTC. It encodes CASSEGLAGNEQYF.